This TCR beta chain was sequenced in a study of T cells in Graves' hyperthyroidism and ophthalmopathy (dated by TCRdb to between 2018 and 2021). Background for the entire study: Peripheral blood was collected at initial diagnosis, before any treatment. To identify distinguishing TCR V-J signatures, a discovery cohort of about a hundred patients was used, comprising 43 with Graves' ophthalmopathy and 57 with stable Graves' hyperthyroidism. Prospective prediction of ophthalmopathy was tested in an independent validation cohort consisting of roughly 19 hyperthyroidism patients and some 15 patients who later progressed to ophthalmopathy. The 100 or so discovery patients were randomly split 7:3 into training and test sets. In over five Graves' hyperthyroidism patients, the study also compared T-cell repertoires from thyroid tissue with T-cell repertoires from blood. Following sampling, methimazole starting at 30 mg daily was given to hyperthyroidism patients, and high-dose intravenous methylprednisolone was given to ophthalmopathy patients. The paper describes TCR Vbeta CDR3 sequencing of 135 peripheral blood samples, made up of 43 ophthalmopathy patients, roughly 80 hyperthyroidism patients and 17 progressor patients.

In the ophthalmopathy patients, disease was moderately to severely active, with a Clinical Activity Score of 3 or more, a NOSPECS grade of 4 or more, and a duration of less than 3 months. Any patient with an uncontrolled infection, another autoimmune disease, pregnancy or lactation was excluded. Diagnoses were based on clinical symptoms, serum thyroxine and TRAb, thyroid ultrasound and orbital computed tomography. PBMCs were isolated from more than 9 ml of fresh peripheral blood by Ficoll-Paque density gradient centrifugation. Trizol reagent was used to extract total RNA, and RNA quality was then checked on an Agilent 2100 Bioanalyzer. What the authors observed across the whole study: In validation, progression to ophthalmopathy was predicted by the model with 70% to 71% sensitivity and 72% to 85% specificity, a median of about 6 months before onset. Most expanded thyroid clonotypes (frequency above 0.001) were also detected in blood, suggesting blood repertoires may reflect thyroid immune responses. Sample size was not statistically predetermined, and investigators were not blinded to group allocation. A model built on a 13 V-J signature distinguished ophthalmopathy from stable hyperthyroidism, reaching 85% to 90% sensitivity and under 84% specificity in cross-validation and 80%/75% in testing.

Sequences KGHSH (CDR1) and LQKENI (CDR2) are obtained from the germline V gene. The CDR3 runs 13 amino acids, cysteine and phenylalanine included. The kept DNA is CDR3 alone, 39 bases in frame from the first base. After removal of 6 bases from V and 6 bases from J, the junction retains 8 bases not matched to a gene. This clonotype was seen ten or more times. Which antigen it targets is not known. Within one base of it there is no much larger clone, and no base qualities were kept. The TCR beta CDR3 regions were amplified from RNA transcripts. The first round of RT-PCR for the TCR CDR3 was performed with the HTBI primer set and the Qiagen OneStep RT-PCR kit. Libraries were constructed in a second round of multiplex PCR, after which size selection and purification were performed. Libraries were sequenced paired-end with 100 bp reads on an Illumina HiSeq2000. The published analysis was carried out like this. SOAPnuke was used to process the raw data, removing reads that contained adapters or uncalled bases, had a mean Phred below 15, or lacked an exact match to the constant primer or identifier. COPE v1.2.5 was used to merge the high-quality paired reads, and each unique nucleotide sequence was defined as a clonotype. MiTCR v1.1 was used to align the clonotypes against IMGT TRBV, TRBD and TRBJ reference segments. The analysis included only V-J combinations with a frequency above 0.0001, which together covered 99.2% of the repertoires. A TCS score was defined as the ratio of F50 (clonal expansion) to E x V (chaos), with BLOSUM62-based TCRdist applied between CDR3 peptides within each V-J. Welch's t-statistics and random forest reduced around 510 V-J features to under 15, which were used in a naive Bayes classifier (R e1071). The public sequencing data were trimmed at Q25 with fastp and processed into clonotypes with MiXCR by TCRdb, which kept only in-frame beta chains. Records with the same CDR3 protein are collapsed into one entry carrying the most frequent genes and DNA. TCRdb, rather than the study authors, made the V and J calls. This sample is represented by fewer than 750,000 distinct CDR3 sequences; 13% to 15% of them were singletons. The ten largest clones take up 12% of the sample.

The TCR originated in a woman in her forties or fifties with Graves' ophthalmopathy. Material: blood. The chain is encoded by TRBV18 joined to TRBJ2-7; a stretch of 7 junction bases matches TRBD1. The CDR3 region: CASSPGTVAEQYF. The sequenced DNA is TGTGCCAGCTCCCCCGGGACAGTGGCCGAGCAGTACTTC.